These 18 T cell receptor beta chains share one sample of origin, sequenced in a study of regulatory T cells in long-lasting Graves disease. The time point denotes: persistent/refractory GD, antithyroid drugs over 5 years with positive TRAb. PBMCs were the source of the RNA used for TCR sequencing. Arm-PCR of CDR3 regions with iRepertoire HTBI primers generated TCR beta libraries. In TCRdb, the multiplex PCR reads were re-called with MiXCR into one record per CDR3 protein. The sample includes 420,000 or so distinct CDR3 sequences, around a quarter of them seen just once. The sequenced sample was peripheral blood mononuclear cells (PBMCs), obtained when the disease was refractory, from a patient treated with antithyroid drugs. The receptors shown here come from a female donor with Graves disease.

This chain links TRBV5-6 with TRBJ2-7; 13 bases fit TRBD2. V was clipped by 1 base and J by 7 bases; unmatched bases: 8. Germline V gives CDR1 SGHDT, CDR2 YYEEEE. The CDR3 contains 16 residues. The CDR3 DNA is TGTGCCAGCAGCTTGATCGGACTAGCGGGAGTAGGTGAGCAGTACTTC. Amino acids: CASSLIGLAGVGEQYF.

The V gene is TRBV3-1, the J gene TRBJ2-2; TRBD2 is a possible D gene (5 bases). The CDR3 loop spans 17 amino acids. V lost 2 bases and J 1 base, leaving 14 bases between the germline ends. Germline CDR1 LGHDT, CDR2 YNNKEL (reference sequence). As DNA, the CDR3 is TGTGCCAGCAGCCAAATGACTGGGAGTTTGAACACCGGGGAGCTGTTTTTT. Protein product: CASSQMTGSLNTGELFF.

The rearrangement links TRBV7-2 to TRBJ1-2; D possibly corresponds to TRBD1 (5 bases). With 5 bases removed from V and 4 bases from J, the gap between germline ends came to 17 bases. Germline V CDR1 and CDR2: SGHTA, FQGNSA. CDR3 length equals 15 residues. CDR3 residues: CASSPSGGLGYGYTF. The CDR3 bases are TGTGCCAGCAGCCCATCGGGGGGATTGGGCTATGGCTACACCTTC.

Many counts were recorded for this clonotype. The CDR3 here is CASSPPNQPQHF. In nucleotides, the CDR3 is TGTGCCAGCAGTCCCCCCAATCAGCCCCAGCATTTT. The chain has TRBV12-3 or TRBV12-4 and TRBJ1-5; D gene unclear. V dropped 5 bases and J dropped 3 bases, with 5 bases sitting between them. There are 12 residues in the CDR3.

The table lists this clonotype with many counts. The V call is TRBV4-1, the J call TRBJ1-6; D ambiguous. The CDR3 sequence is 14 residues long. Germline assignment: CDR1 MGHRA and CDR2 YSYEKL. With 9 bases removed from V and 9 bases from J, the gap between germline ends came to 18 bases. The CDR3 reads CASSRGSLGSPLHF. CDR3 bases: TGCGCCAGTTCCCGCGGAAGCCTTGGTTCACCCCTCCACTTT.

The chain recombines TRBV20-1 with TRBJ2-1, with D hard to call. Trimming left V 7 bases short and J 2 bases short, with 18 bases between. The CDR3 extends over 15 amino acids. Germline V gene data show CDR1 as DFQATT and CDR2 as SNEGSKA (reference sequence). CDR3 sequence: CSGERAETTYNEQFF. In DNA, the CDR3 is TGCAGTGGTGAGCGAGCCGAGACAACCTACAATGAGCAGTTCTTC.

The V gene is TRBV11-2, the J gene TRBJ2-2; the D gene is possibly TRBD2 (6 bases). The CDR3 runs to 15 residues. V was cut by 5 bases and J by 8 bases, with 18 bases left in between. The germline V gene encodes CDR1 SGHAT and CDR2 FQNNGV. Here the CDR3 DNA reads TGTGCCAGCAGCGCACGGGACTCACTAATAGGGGAGCTGTTTTTT. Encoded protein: CASSARDSLIGELFF.

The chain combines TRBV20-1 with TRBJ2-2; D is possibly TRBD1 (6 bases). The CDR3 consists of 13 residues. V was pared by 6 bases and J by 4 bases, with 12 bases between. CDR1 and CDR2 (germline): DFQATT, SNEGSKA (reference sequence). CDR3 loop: CSAPGQLTGELFF. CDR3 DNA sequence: TGCAGTGCGCCGGGACAACTCACCGGGGAGCTGTTTTTT.

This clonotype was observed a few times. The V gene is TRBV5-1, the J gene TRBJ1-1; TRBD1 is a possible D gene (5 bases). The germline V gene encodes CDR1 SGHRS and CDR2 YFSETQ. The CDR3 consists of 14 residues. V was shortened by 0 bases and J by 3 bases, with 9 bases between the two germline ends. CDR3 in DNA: TGCGCCAGCAGCTTGGATGGGGCGGACACTGAAGCTTTCTTT. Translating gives CASSLDGADTEAFF.

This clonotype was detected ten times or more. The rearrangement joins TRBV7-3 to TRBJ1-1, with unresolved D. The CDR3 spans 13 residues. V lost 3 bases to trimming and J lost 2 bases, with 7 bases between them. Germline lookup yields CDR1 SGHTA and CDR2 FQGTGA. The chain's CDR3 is CASSFDGNTEAFF. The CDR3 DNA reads TGTGCCAGCAGCTTTGACGGAAACACTGAAGCTTTCTTT.

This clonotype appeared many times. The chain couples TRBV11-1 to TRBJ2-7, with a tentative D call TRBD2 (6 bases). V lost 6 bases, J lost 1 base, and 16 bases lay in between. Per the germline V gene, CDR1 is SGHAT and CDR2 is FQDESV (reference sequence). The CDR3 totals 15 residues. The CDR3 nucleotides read TGTGCCAGCAGTTATACAAGCGGGTCTTCCTACGAGCAGTACTTC. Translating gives CASSYTSGSSYEQYF.

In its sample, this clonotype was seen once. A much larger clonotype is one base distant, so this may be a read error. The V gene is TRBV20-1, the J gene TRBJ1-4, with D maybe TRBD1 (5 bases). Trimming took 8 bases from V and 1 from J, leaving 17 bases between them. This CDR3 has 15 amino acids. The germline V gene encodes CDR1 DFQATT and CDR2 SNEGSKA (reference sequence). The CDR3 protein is CSTRPGGGTNEKLFF. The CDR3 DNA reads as TGCAGTACTCGCCCCGGGGGTGGAACTAATGAAAAACTGTTTTTT.

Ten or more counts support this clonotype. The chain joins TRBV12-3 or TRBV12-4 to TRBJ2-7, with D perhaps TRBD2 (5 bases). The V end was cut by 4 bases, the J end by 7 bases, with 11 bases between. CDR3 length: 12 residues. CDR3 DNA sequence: TGTGCCAGCAGTTCCGGGATCCCTGAGCAGTACTTC. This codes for CASSSGIPEQYF.

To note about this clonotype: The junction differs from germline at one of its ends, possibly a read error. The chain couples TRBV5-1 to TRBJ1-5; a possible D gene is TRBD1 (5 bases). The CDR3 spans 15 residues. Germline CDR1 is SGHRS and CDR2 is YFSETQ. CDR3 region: CANSLAGGSNQPQHF. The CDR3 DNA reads TGCGCCAACAGCTTGGCTGGGGGTAGCAATCAGCCCCAGCATTTT.

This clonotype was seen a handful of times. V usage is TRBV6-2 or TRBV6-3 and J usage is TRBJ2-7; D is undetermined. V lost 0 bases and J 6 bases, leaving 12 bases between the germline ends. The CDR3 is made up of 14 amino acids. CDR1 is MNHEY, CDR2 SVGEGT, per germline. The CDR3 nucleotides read TGTGCCAGCAGTTACTCGAATTTCTTCCCCGAGCAGTACTTC. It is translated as CASSYSNFFPEQYF.

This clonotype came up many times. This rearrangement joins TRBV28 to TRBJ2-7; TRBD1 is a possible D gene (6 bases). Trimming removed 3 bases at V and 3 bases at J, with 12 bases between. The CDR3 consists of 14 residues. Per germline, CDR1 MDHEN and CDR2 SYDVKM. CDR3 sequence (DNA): TGTGCCAGCAGTTTTTATCAGGGGAGCTACGAGCAGTACTTC. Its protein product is CASSFYQGSYEQYF. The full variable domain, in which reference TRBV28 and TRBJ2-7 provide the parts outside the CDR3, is DVKVTQSSRYLVKRTGEKVFLECVQDMDHENMFWYRQDPGLGLRLIYFSYDVKMKEKGDIPEGYSVSREKKERFSLILESASTNQTSMYLCASSFYQGSYEQYFGPGTRLTVT.

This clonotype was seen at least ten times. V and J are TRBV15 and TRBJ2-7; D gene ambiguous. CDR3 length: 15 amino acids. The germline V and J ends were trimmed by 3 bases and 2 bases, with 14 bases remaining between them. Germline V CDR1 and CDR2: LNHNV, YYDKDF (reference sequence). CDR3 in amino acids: CATSSSRLATYEQYF. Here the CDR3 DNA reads TGTGCCACCAGCAGTAGTCGACTCGCCACCTACGAGCAGTACTTC.

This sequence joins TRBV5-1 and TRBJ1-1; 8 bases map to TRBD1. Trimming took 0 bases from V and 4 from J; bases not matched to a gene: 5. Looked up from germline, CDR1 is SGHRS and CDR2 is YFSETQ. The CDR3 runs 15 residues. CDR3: CASSLGQGMGTEAFF. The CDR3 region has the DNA TGCGCCAGCAGCTTGGGACAGGGGATGGGCACTGAAGCTTTCTTT.